This record looks at one TCR beta chain sequence and its context. As yet, its antigen is unknown. The repertoire was sequenced with immunoSEQ multiplex PCR; TCRdb's copy has only in-frame clones and lacks some. This sample yields 2 million to 2.5 million clones, of which approximately 96% are seen a single time; roughly 0.13% belongs to the top ten. The sample is drawn from a study of shared clonotypes between healthy human individuals. The study, taken as a whole, reports: In this cohort, only blood was sampled, and tissue repertoires likely differ.

Donors comprised only Caucasian adults living in Nashville, Tennessee. The CDR3 length is 15 residues. Germline values: CDR1 MNHEY, CDR2 SVGAGI. V dropped 6 bases and J dropped 2 bases, with 14 bases sitting between them. The sequence was collected from a man aged 18 to 30 in good health. Sequencing was carried out using naive CD4+ T cells sorted from blood. Subset in this sample: CD45RA+ positively selected. The rearrangement links TRBV6-5 to TRBJ2-1; D is ambiguous. CDR3 sequence (DNA): TGTGCCAGCAGAGAGAGGACCTTCCCCTACAATGAGCAGTTCTTC. It encodes CASRERTFPYNEQFF.